The next 20 T cell receptor beta chains were all read from a single sample in a study of blood T cell repertoires in COVID-19. Generated by immunoSEQ multiplex PCR, the TCRdb table keeps only in-frame clones and is missing some. The data hold 70,000 to 100,000 clones, with around three quarters observed a single time. Sequencing was performed on peripheral blood. Source of these receptors: a woman between 45 and 60 years old with acute or convalescent COVID-19.

This clone turned up a few times. This chain joins TRBV6-5 and TRBJ1-2, with a possible D match to TRBD1 (6 bases). The length of the CDR3 is 14 residues. CDR1 is MNHEY, CDR2 SVGAGI, per germline. Between the trimmed V and J ends, which lost 6 bases and 4 bases, there was a span of 15 bases. CDR3 nucleotide sequence: TGTGCCAGCAGCCCCGGGGGGGGGCCCTATGGCTACACCTTC. Translating gives CASSPGGGPYGYTF.

The CDR3 reads CASRDRLGETQYF. The CDR3 DNA follows: TGTGCCAGCAGAGACAGACTAGGTGAGACCCAGTACTTC. The V and J genes are TRBV5-4 and TRBJ2-5, with D possibly TRBD2 on 6 matching bases. Trimming removed 5 bases at V and 5 bases at J, with 13 bases between. The CDR3 length is 13 residues. Germline CDR1 and CDR2: SGHNT and YYREEE (reference sequence).

The chain carries TRBV6-2 or TRBV6-3 and TRBJ1-5; D is uncertain. Germline V CDR1 and CDR2: MNHEY, SVGEGT. The CDR3 length is 14 residues. Trimming removed 5 bases from V and 0 bases from J, with 8 bases in between. DNA of the CDR3: TGTGCCAGCAGTGAGAGATTTAGCAATCAGCCCCAGCATTTT. It specifies CASSERFSNQPQHF.

This chain joins TRBV9 and TRBJ2-4, with a possible D match to TRBD1 (6 bases). In germline, CDR1 is SGDLS, CDR2 YYNGEE. The germline V and J ends were trimmed by 0 bases and 8 bases, with 18 bases remaining between them. This CDR3 comprises 16 residues. Here the CDR3 DNA reads TGTGCCAGCAGCGTAGGAGACAGGTCTCTTGTAGACATTCAGTACTTC. It translates to CASSVGDRSLVDIQYF.

The chain recombines TRBV19 with TRBJ2-2, with 12 bases identical to TRBD2. The J segment lost 6 bases and the V segment lost 2 bases, leaving 4 bases of the junction unmatched. Germline lookup yields CDR1 LNHDA and CDR2 SQIVND (reference sequence). This CDR3 is 16 amino acids long. CDR3 residues: CASSILAGGPSGELFF. In DNA form, the CDR3 reads TGTGCCAGTAGTATACTAGCGGGGGGGCCGTCCGGGGAGCTGTTTTTT.

Regarding this clone: Within the sample, other DNA sequences also encode this same CDR3. Here the CDR3 reads CASRGGTYEQYF. As DNA, the CDR3 is TGTGCCAGCAGGGGAGGTACCTACGAGCAGTACTTC. This chain links TRBV2 with TRBJ2-7; tentatively, D is TRBD2 (6 bases). This CDR3 comprises 12 residues. From germline, CDR1 is SNHLY and CDR2 FYNNEI. V lost 6 bases and J lost 2, with 8 bases in between.

In this sample, this clone turned up many times. V usage is TRBV5-6 and J usage is TRBJ1-4; maybe TRBD1 (6 bases). The CDR3 sequence is 13 residues long. V lost 0 bases, J lost 7 bases, and 7 bases lay in between. Germline V gives CDR1 SGHDT, CDR2 YYEEEE. Written as DNA, the CDR3 is TGTGCCAGCAGCTTGGTGGGGGCTGAAAAACTGTTTTTT. Translated, it gives CASSLVGAEKLFF.

This rearrangement joins TRBV6-2 or TRBV6-3 to TRBJ1-1; 8 bases match TRBD1. Germline CDR1 is MNHEY and CDR2 is SVGEGT. The CDR3 contains 14 residues. V lost 5 bases to trimming and J lost 6 bases; unmatched junction nucleotides: 8. The CDR3 coding sequence is TGTGCCAGCAGTGATGGACAGGGTAGCGCTGAAGCTTTCTTT. Amino acid sequence: CASSDGQGSAEAFF.

The CDR3 is CASHFTSGASGANVLTF. DNA of the CDR3: TGTGCCAGTCATTTTACCTCAGGGGCCTCTGGGGCCAACGTCCTGACTTTC. The J gene is TRBJ2-6, the V gene TRBV19, with D perhaps TRBD1 (6 bases). V shed 8 bases and J shed 0 bases, with 17 bases lying between them. This CDR3 is 17 amino acids long. CDR1 and CDR2 from the germline V gene are LNHDA and SQIVND (reference sequence).

This clone came up many times. The chain combines TRBV5-1 with TRBJ1-4, with D perhaps TRBD1 (5 bases). Between the trimmed V and J ends, which lost 5 bases and 3 bases, there was a span of 14 bases. Germline-derived CDR1 and CDR2 are SGHRS and YFSETQ. The CDR3 contains 15 residues. The CDR3, as DNA: TGCGCCAGCAGGATGGGGCGGCTATCTAATGAAAAACTGTTTTTT. The encoded protein is CASRMGRLSNEKLFF.

This chain links TRBV5-6 with TRBJ1-5, with a weak D call TRBD1 (6 bases). V lost 3 bases, J lost 4 bases, and 14 bases lay in between. This CDR3 comprises 15 residues. CDR1 is SGHDT, CDR2 YYEEEE, per germline. The CDR3 sequence is CASSWGGRSNQPQHF. In DNA, the CDR3 is TGTGCCAGCAGCTGGGGGGGGCGTTCGAATCAGCCCCAGCATTTT. The full variable domain, its missing parts supplied by reference TRBV5-6 and TRBJ1-5, is DAGVTQSPTHLIKTRGQQVTLRCSPKSGHDTVSWYQQALGQGPQFIFQYYEEEERQRGNFPDRFSGHQFPNYSSELNVNALLLGDSALYLCASSWGGRSNQPQHFGDGTRLSIL.

This clone occurred a few times. The genes are TRBV3-1 (or the pseudogene TRBV3-2) and TRBJ2-5; maybe TRBD2 (6 bases). This CDR3 is built from 14 residues. V shed 1 base and J shed 5 bases, with 11 bases lying between them. The germline V gene has CDR1 LGHDT and CDR2 YNNKEL (reference sequence). The DNA of the CDR3 is TGTGCCAGCAGCCAAGCCAGCGGGCGGGAGACCCAGTACTTC. Its translation: CASSQASGRETQYF.

V gene TRBV28 combines with J gene TRBJ1-4; a possible D gene is TRBD1 (5 bases). The CDR3 extends over 16 amino acids. The V and J ends lost 3 bases and 1 base respectively, with 12 bases between them. Per the germline V gene, CDR1 is MDHEN and CDR2 is SYDVKM. The CDR3 protein is CASSFGGGVTNEKLFF. CDR3 DNA: TGTGCCAGCAGTTTTGGGGGAGGGGTAACTAATGAAAAACTGTTTTTT.

This sequence joins TRBV5-4 and TRBJ1-1; tentatively, D is TRBD1 (5 bases). Looked up from germline, CDR1 is SGHNT and CDR2 is YYREEE (reference sequence). V was cut by 4 bases and J by 4 bases, with 20 bases left in between. The CDR3 has 16 residues. CDR3 DNA sequence: TGTGCCAGCAGCGCAAATCGGGACTCTGGAAGCACTGAAGCTTTCTTT. Translation gives CASSANRDSGSTEAFF.

This clone was picked up a small number of times. The chain employs TRBV19 and TRBJ1-1; 10 bases are shared with TRBD1. Germline V gives CDR1 LNHDA, CDR2 SQIVND (reference sequence). This CDR3 spans 17 amino acids. With 1 base clipped from V and 0 bases from J, the junction kept 5 bases outside the gene matches. The CDR3 bases are TGTGCCAGTAGTATAGGACGGGACAGGGGAATGAACACTGAAGCTTTCTTT. This gives the protein CASSIGRDRGMNTEAFF.

CDR3 amino acids: CASSFPQQYQETQYF. As DNA, the CDR3 is TGTGCCAGCAGCTTCCCTCAACAGTACCAAGAGACCCAGTACTTC. This chain connects TRBV7-9 to TRBJ2-5; no clear D gene. V was shortened by 3 bases and J by 0 bases, with 11 bases between the two germline ends. This CDR3 contains 15 residues. The germline V gene encodes CDR1 SEHNR and CDR2 FQNEAQ (reference sequence).

V is TRBV9 and J is TRBJ1-2, with a weak D call TRBD1 (6 bases). V was shortened by 3 bases and J by 3 bases, with 27 bases between the two germline ends. The CDR3 covers 19 residues. Germline CDR1 reads SGDLS; CDR2 reads YYNGEE. The CDR3 nucleotides are TGTGCCAGCAGCGACCCTAAAGGGATGACAGGCCGTCCCGACTATGGCTACACCTTC. Protein: CASSDPKGMTGRPDYGYTF.

V usage is TRBV28 and J usage is TRBJ2-3; 11 nucleotides line up with TRBD2. V lost 6 bases to trimming and J lost 2 bases; unmatched junction nucleotides: 16. Germline lookup yields CDR1 MDHEN and CDR2 SYDVKM. This CDR3 has 19 residues. CDR3: CASSPITRILAGATDTQYF. CDR3 DNA sequence: TGTGCCAGCAGCCCCATAACAAGGATACTAGCGGGGGCCACAGATACGCAGTATTTT.

The genes are TRBV11-3 and TRBJ2-7; TRBD1 might be the D (6 bases). CDR3 length: 12 residues. CDR1 and CDR2 from the germline V gene are SGHNT and YENEEA. Trimming shortened V by 4 bases and J by 6 bases, and 10 bases separated the two germline ends. Written as DNA, the CDR3 is TGTGCCAGCAGCTCAGGGGTATCCGAGCAGTACTTC. Translation: CASSSGVSEQYF.

CDR3 amino acids: CASRSRQGLNTEAFF. As DNA, the CDR3 is TGTGCCAGCAGGTCCCGACAGGGGTTGAACACTGAAGCTTTCTTT. This rearrangement joins TRBV7-3 to TRBJ1-1; 8 bases are a match to TRBD1. Germline V gene lookup returns CDR1 SGHTA and CDR2 FQGTGA. V was pared by 6 bases and J by 0 bases, with 6 bases of the junction left unmatched. There are 15 residues in the CDR3.